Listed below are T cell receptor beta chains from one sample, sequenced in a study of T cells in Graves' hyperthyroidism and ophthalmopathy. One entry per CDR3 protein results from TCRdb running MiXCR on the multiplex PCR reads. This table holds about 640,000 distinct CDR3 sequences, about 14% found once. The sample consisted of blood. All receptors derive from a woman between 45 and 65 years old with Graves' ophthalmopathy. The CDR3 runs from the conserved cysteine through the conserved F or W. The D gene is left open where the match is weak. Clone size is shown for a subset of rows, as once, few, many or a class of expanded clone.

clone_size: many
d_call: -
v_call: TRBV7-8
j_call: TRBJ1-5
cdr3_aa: CASSPRASNQPQHF
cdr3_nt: TGTGCCAGCAGTCCCCGGGCTAGCAATCAGCCCCAGCATTTT

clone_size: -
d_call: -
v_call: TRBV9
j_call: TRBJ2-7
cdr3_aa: CASSGGQNNYEQYF
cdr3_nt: TGTGCCAGCAGCGGAGGACAGAATAACTACGAGCAGTACTTC

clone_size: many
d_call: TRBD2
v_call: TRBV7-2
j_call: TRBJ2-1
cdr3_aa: CASSFGTSGSYNEQFF
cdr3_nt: TGTGCCAGCAGCTTCGGGACTAGCGGGAGTTACAATGAGCAGTTCTTC

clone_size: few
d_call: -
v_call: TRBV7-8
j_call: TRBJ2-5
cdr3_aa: CASSPKTTQYF
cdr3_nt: TGTGCCAGCAGCCCCAAAACGACCCAGTACTTC

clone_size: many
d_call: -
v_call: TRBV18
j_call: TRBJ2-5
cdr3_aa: CASSPVQGTQYF
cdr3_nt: TGTGCCAGCTCACCAGTCCAGGGGACCCAGTACTTC

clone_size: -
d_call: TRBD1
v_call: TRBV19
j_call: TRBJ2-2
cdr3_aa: CASTPLRQGATGELFF
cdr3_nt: TGTGCCAGTACCCCTCTCAGACAGGGGGCAACCGGGGAGCTGTTTTTT

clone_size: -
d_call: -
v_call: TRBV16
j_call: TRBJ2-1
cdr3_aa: CASSLPTPTYNEQFF
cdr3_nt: TGTGCCAGCAGCCTACCGACGCCGACCTACAATGAGCAGTTCTTC

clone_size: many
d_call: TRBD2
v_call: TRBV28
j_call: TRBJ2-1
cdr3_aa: CASSLLAEWANEQFF
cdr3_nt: TGTGCCAGCAGCCTCCTAGCGGAGTGGGCCAATGAGCAGTTCTTC

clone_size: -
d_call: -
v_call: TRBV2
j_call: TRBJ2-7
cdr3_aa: CASKGGTNLYEQYF
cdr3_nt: TGTGCCAGCAAGGGAGGAACCAATCTCTACGAGCAGTACTTC

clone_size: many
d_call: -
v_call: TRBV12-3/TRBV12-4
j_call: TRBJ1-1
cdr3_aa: CASSLWSEAFF
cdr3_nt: TGTGCCAGCAGTTTATGGTCTGAAGCTTTCTTT

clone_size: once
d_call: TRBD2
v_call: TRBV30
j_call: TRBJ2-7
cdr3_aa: CAWSPGLADYEQYF
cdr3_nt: TGTGCCTGGAGTCCGGGACTAGCGGACTACGAGCAGTACTTC

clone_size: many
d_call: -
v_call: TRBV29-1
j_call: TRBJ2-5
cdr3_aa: CSVKWGGRNQETQYF
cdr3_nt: TGCAGCGTCAAGTGGGGGGGCAGGAATCAAGAGACCCAGTACTTC

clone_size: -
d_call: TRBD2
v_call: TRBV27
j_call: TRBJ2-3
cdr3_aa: CASSLILLEAGGWGDTQYF
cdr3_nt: TGTGCCAGCAGTTTAATCCTTCTTGAAGCGGGAGGATGGGGAGATACGCAGTATTTT

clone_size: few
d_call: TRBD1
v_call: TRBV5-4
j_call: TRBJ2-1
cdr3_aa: CASSFRQGRYNEQFF
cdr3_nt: TGTGCCAGCAGCTTCCGACAGGGACGTTACAATGAGCAGTTCTTC

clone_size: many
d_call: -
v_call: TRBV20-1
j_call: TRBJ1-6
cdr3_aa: CSAPDSYPLSPLHF
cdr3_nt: TGCAGTGCTCCTGACAGCTATCCCCTTTCACCCCTCCACTTT

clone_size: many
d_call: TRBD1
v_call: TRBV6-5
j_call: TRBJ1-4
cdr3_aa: CASSYSGQGASKLFF
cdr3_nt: TGTGCCAGCAGTTACTCGGGACAGGGGGCGAGTAAACTGTTTTTT

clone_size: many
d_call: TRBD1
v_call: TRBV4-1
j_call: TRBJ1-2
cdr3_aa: CASSRGQGDYGYTF
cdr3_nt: TGCGCCAGCAGCCGCGGACAGGGAGACTATGGCTACACCTTC

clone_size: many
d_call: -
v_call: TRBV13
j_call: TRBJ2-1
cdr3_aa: CASSQGLSLNEQFF
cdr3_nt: TGTGCCAGCAGCCAGGGACTCTCCCTTAATGAGCAGTTCTTC

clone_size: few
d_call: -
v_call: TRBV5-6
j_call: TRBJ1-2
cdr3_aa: CASSAVGRETENYGYTF
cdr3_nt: TGTGCCAGCAGCGCGGTTGGCCGGGAGACGGAGAACTATGGCTACACCTTC

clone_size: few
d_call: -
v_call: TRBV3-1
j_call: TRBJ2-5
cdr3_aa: CASSQGPSDRQYF
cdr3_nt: TGTGCCAGCAGCCAGGGGCCCTCGGACCGCCAGTACTTC

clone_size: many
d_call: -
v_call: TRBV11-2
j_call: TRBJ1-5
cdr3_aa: CASSIGTTSNQPQHF
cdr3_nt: TGTGCCAGCAGCATCGGGACAACGAGCAATCAGCCCCAGCATTTT

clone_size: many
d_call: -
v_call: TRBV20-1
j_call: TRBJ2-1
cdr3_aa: CSAWQTYNEQFF
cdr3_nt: TGCAGTGCCTGGCAGACCTACAATGAGCAGTTCTTC

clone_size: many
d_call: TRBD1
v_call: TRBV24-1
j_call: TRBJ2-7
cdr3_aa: CATSDPGQGAYEQYF
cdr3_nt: TGTGCCACCAGTGACCCGGGACAGGGGGCCTACGAGCAGTACTTC

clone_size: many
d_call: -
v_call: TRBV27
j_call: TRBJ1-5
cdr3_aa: CASSSRNRDQPQHF
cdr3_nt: TGTGCCAGCAGCAGCCGAAACAGGGATCAGCCCCAGCATTTT

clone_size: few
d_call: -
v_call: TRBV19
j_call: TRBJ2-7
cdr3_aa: CASSPGTEVYEQYF
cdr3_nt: TGTGCCAGTAGTCCTGGGACGGAGGTGTACGAGCAGTACTTC

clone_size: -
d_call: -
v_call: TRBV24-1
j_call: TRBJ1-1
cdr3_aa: CATSDITGIAFF
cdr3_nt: TGTGCCACCAGTGACATCACAGGGATCGCTTTCTTT

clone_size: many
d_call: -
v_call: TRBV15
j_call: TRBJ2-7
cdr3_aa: CATSGVPLRAFPEQYF
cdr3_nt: TGTGCCACCAGCGGAGTTCCATTGCGGGCCTTCCCCGAGCAGTACTTC

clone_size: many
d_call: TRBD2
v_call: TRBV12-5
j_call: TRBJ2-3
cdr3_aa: CASGSHGTSGTTDTQYF
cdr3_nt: TGTGCTAGTGGTTCGCACGGGACTAGCGGGACGACAGATACGCAGTATTTT

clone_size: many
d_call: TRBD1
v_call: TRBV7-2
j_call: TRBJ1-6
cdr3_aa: CASSSRRTGAGSPLHF
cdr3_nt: TGTGCCAGCAGCTCGCGCCGGACAGGGGCAGGGTCACCCCTCCACTTT

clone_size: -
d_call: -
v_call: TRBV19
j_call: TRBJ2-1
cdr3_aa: CASSIDDSSYNEQFF
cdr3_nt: TGTGCCAGTAGTATAGACGACAGCTCCTACAATGAGCAGTTCTTC